The 26 T cell receptor beta chains listed next were all sequenced from one sample in a study of blood T cell repertoires in COVID-19. The table came from immunoSEQ multiplex PCR; TCRdb's copy has only in-frame clones and leaves some out. The sample carries a few hundred thousand clones, roughly 90% recorded once. The specimen was PBMCs or T cells enriched from blood (not recorded which). The receptors shown here come from a woman aged 40 to 49 who had recovered from COVID-19.

The count of this clone is one. This chain joins TRBV11-2 and TRBJ2-5, with 11 nucleotides matching TRBD2. With V trimmed by 1 base and J by 2 bases, 12 bases remained unmatched. This CDR3 spans 19 amino acids. CDR1 SGHAT and CDR2 FQNNGV come from the germline V gene. CDR3 in amino acids: CASSLVPGTSGGPQETQYF. CDR3 sequence (DNA): TGTGCCAGCAGCTTAGTACCGGGGACTAGCGGAGGTCCACAAGAGACCCAGTACTTC.

The rearrangement joins TRBV6-4 to TRBJ2-3; 7 bases fit TRBD1. Germline CDR1 MRHNA, CDR2 SNTAGT. This CDR3 region has 15 residues. V shed 5 bases, J shed 0 bases, and the junction held 5 bases outside the gene matches. In DNA form, the CDR3 reads TGTGCCAGCAGTACACAGGGGCTGAGCACAGATACGCAGTATTTT. It is translated as CASSTQGLSTDTQYF.

V and J are TRBV12-5 and TRBJ2-1; 11 bases map to TRBD2. Germline CDR1 and CDR2: LGHNT and FRNRAP. This CDR3 has 19 residues. Losses at the gene ends were 7 bases for V and 0 bases for J; bases not matched to a gene: 14. The DNA of the CDR3 is TGTGCTAGTGCCTCCCACGCCGGGACTAGCGGCAGCTCCTACAATGAGCAGTTCTTC. It is translated as CASASHAGTSGSSYNEQFF.

This sequence joins TRBV9 and TRBJ1-6; no definite D call. V dropped 0 bases and J dropped 5 bases, with 9 bases sitting between them. This CDR3 contains 15 residues. The germline V gene has CDR1 SGDLS and CDR2 YYNGEE. The CDR3 here is CASSVAPGNNSPLHF. CDR3 bases: TGTGCCAGCAGCGTAGCTCCAGGAAATAATTCACCCCTCCACTTT.

Notes on this clone: At the DNA level, this CDR3 is encoded by other sequences in the same sample as well. The chain links TRBV7-9 to TRBJ1-3; D remains ambiguous. The germline V gene has CDR1 SEHNR and CDR2 FQNEAQ (reference sequence). V shed 5 bases and J shed 3 bases, with 8 bases lying between them. This CDR3 region has 13 residues. The CDR3 coding sequence is TGTGCCAGCAGCCCGCTAGGTGGAAACACCATATATTTT. Its translation: CASSPLGGNTIYF.

This clone was observed a few times. The chain couples TRBV3-1 (or the pseudogene TRBV3-2) to TRBJ1-6, with D tentatively TRBD1 (6 bases). Trimming cost V 6 bases and J 7 bases, with 10 bases left between them. CDR1 LGHDT and CDR2 YNNKEL come from the germline V gene (reference sequence). The CDR3 is 13 amino acids. DNA for the CDR3: TGTGCCAGCAGACTAGACAGGAATTCACCCCTCCACTTT. Protein: CASRLDRNSPLHF.

This clone has only a few counts. This chain uses TRBV7-2 with TRBJ1-4; tentative D call: TRBD1 (6 bases). The CDR3 is 13 residues long. V was shortened by 5 bases and J by 15 bases, with 19 bases between the two germline ends. Germline loops: CDR1 SGHTA, CDR2 FQGNSA. The CDR3 bases are TGTGCCAGCAGCCGAGAGACAGGAAGGGTTTTGTTTTTT. Translation: CASSRETGRVLFF.

The chain joins TRBV7-2 to TRBJ2-1; tentatively, D is TRBD1 (5 bases). Germline V gene sequence: CDR1 SGHTA, CDR2 FQGNSA. Between the trimmed V and J ends, which lost 2 bases and 5 bases, there was a span of 16 bases. The CDR3 runs to 16 residues. The CDR3 DNA follows: TGTGCCAGCAGCTTACGCTGGACACGGACGGACAATGAGCAGTTCTTC. The encoded protein is CASSLRWTRTDNEQFF.

V gene TRBV11-3 combines with J gene TRBJ2-1; TRBD2 might be the D (6 bases). Trimming left V 3 bases short and J 9 bases short, with 15 bases between. The CDR3 extends over 14 amino acids. The germline V gene encodes CDR1 SGHNT and CDR2 YENEEA. The CDR3 loop is CASSFSGSQSEQFF. The DNA of the CDR3 is TGTGCCAGCAGCTTTTCCGGGAGTCAAAGTGAGCAGTTCTTC.

The chain links TRBV7-9 to TRBJ2-1; tentatively, D is TRBD2 (6 bases). The V and J ends lost 4 bases and 5 bases respectively, with 18 bases between them. CDR1 and CDR2 (germline): SEHNR, FQNEAQ (reference sequence). The CDR3 totals 16 residues. In DNA form, the CDR3 reads TGTGCCAGCAGCTATACGACCGGGACTTGGCACAATGAGCAGTTCTTC. Its protein product is CASSYTTGTWHNEQFF.

This clone was detected only a few times. The chain is built from TRBV11-2 and TRBJ1-2; no clear D gene. CDR1 is SGHAT, CDR2 FQNNGV, per germline. V lost 6 bases to trimming and J lost 8 bases, with 16 bases between them. The CDR3 extends over 13 amino acids. CDR3: CASSLGGFGGYTF. The CDR3 bases are TGTGCCAGCAGTCTCGGAGGGTTTGGCGGCTACACCTTC. Full variable domain (missing parts from reference TRBV11-2 and TRBJ1-2): EAGVAQSPRYKIIEKRQSVAFWCNPISGHATLYWYQQILGQGPKLLIQFQNNGVVDDSQLPKDRFSAERLKGVDSTLKIQPAKLEDSAVYLCASSLGGFGGYTFGSGTRLTVV.

V gene TRBV5-8 combines with J gene TRBJ2-4, with 7 bases matching TRBD2. Germline trimming cut 4 bases from V and 0 bases from J; bases unmatched to any gene: 13. The CDR3 is 18 residues long. Germline-derived CDR1 and CDR2 are SGHTS and YDEGEE. This CDR3 reads CASSRQPGLNLAKNIQYF. Here the CDR3 DNA reads TGTGCCAGCAGCCGCCAGCCGGGACTAAATTTAGCCAAAAACATTCAGTACTTC.

V and J are TRBV5-1 and TRBJ1-6; 8 bases line up with TRBD1. The V gene's germline CDR1 is SGHRS and CDR2 YFSETQ. This CDR3 has 14 amino acids. J gave up 6 bases and V 3 bases, and 2 bases lay outside the gene matches. CDR3: CASSSGQVNSPLHF. The DNA of the CDR3 is TGCGCCAGCAGCTCGGGACAGGTTAATTCACCCCTCCACTTT.

The chain recombines TRBV7-9 with TRBJ2-1; 12 bases line up with TRBD2. The CDR3 is 16 residues long. The V gene end was trimmed by 1 base and the J gene end by 5 bases; junction bases not matched to a gene: 3. CDR1 is SEHNR and CDR2 is FQNEAQ in the germline V gene (reference sequence). The CDR3 DNA follows: TGTGCCAGCAGCTTAGAACTAGCGGGAGGTAACAATGAGCAGTTCTTC. This encodes CASSLELAGGNNEQFF.

Points on this clone: Other nucleotide sequences in the sample specify the same CDR3. The chain recombines TRBV7-2 with TRBJ1-5, with 7 bases lining up with TRBD1. The CDR3 contains 14 residues. After removal of 1 base from V and 4 bases from J, the junction contained 1 base not matched to a gene. Germline V gene lookup returns CDR1 SGHTA and CDR2 FQGNSA. CDR3 in DNA: TGTGCCAGCAGCTTAGGGGACAGAAATCAGCCCCAGCATTTT. It codes for CASSLGDRNQPQHF. The whole variable domain, remainder taken from reference TRBV7-2 and TRBJ1-5, is GAGVSQSPSNKVTEKGKDVELRCDPISGHTALYWYRQSLGQGLEFLIYFQGNSAPDKSGLPSDRFSAERTGGSVSTLTIQRTQQEDSAVYLCASSLGDRNQPQHFGDGTRLSIL.

The chain uses TRBV7-2 and TRBJ2-3, with a weak D call TRBD1 (6 bases). V dropped 6 bases and J dropped 6 bases, with 19 bases sitting between them. The germline V gene has CDR1 SGHTA and CDR2 FQGNSA. The CDR3 totals 15 residues. CDR3 in amino acids: CASRRTGHQGDTQYF. CDR3 nucleotide sequence: TGTGCCAGCAGGCGAACCGGGCACCAGGGGGATACGCAGTATTTT.

This sequence joins TRBV10-3 and TRBJ1-3; TRBD1 agrees at 8 bases. Germline lookup yields CDR1 ENHRY and CDR2 SYGVKD. The CDR3 sequence is 17 residues long. The J segment lost 3 bases and the V segment lost 6 bases, leaving 13 bases of the junction unmatched. The DNA of the CDR3 is TGTGCCATCAGGGCCCCAAATACAGGGGGTTATGGAAACACCATATATTTT. It encodes CAIRAPNTGGYGNTIYF.

This sequence joins TRBV5-1 and TRBJ2-3, with TRBD2 identical over 12 bases. The V and J ends lost 0 bases and 3 bases, in that order; junction bases with no gene match: 5. In germline, CDR1 is SGHRS, CDR2 YFSETQ. The CDR3 totals 17 residues. The chain's CDR3 is CASSLARLAGATDTQYF. The CDR3 DNA sequence: TGCGCCAGCAGCTTGGCGCGACTAGCGGGAGCGACAGATACGCAGTATTTT.

This chain connects TRBV27 to TRBJ1-3, with D uncertain. Germline-derived CDR1 and CDR2 are MNHEY and SMNVEV (reference sequence). V lost 0 bases and J 2 bases, leaving 11 bases between the germline ends. The CDR3 is made up of 16 amino acids. The CDR3 here is CASSLSWSLAGNTIYF. For the CDR3, the DNA is TGTGCCAGCAGTTTATCGTGGAGTCTTGCTGGAAACACCATATATTTT.

In this sample, this clone turned up once. V usage is TRBV29-1 and J usage is TRBJ2-7; 11 nucleotides match TRBD2. V shed 6 bases and J 3 bases; nucleotides not matched to a gene: 7. This CDR3 has 14 amino acids. Germline values: CDR1 SQVTM, CDR2 ANQGSEA. The CDR3 loop is CSVLTGLAGYEQYF. For the CDR3, the DNA is TGCAGCGTGCTGACAGGACTAGCGGGCTACGAGCAGTACTTC.

This clone was seen many times. The same CDR3 can be traced to other DNA sequences in this sample. This chain connects TRBV3-1 (or the pseudogene TRBV3-2) to TRBJ2-2; tentative D call: TRBD1 (6 bases). V lost 3 bases to trimming and J lost 7 bases, with 9 bases between them. The germline V gene has CDR1 LGHDT and CDR2 YNNKEL (reference sequence). The CDR3 consists of 13 residues. CDR3 region: CASSQGAGGELFF. As DNA, the CDR3 is TGTGCCAGCAGCCAGGGGGCCGGCGGGGAGCTGTTTTTT.

The CDR3 DNA reads TGTGCCAGCTCACCACCGCGGGGCGGGAGGTTCGACAATGAGCAGTTCTTC. This sequence encodes CASSPPRGGRFDNEQFF. The V and J genes are TRBV18 and TRBJ2-1; TRBD2 matches 8 bases. Germline CDR1 and CDR2: KGHSH and LQKENI. There are 17 residues in the CDR3. The junction had 9 bases not matched to a gene; V was cut back by 0 bases and J by 5 bases.

The rearrangement uses TRBV3-1 (or the pseudogene TRBV3-2) and TRBJ2-7; TRBD2 aligns across 9 bases. Germline lookup yields CDR1 LGHDT and CDR2 YNNKEL (reference sequence). Trimming removed 6 bases from V and 5 bases from J; junction bases left unmatched: 8. This CDR3 is 14 amino acids long. CDR3 residues: CASRISGSFNEQYF. The CDR3 region has the DNA TGTGCCAGCAGAATTAGCGGGAGTTTCAACGAGCAGTACTTC.

The chain recombines TRBV2 with TRBJ1-5; 10 bases map to TRBD1. This CDR3 spans 20 amino acids. J lost 0 bases, V lost 6 bases, and 17 bases had no gene match. CDR1 SNHLY and CDR2 FYNNEI come from the germline V gene. CDR3 sequence (DNA): TGTGCCAGCAGCCTTAATTACCGGGACAGGGGACCTTATAGCAATCAGCCCCAGCATTTT. This gives the protein CASSLNYRDRGPYSNQPQHF.

The gene calls are TRBV29-1 and TRBJ2-3; perhaps TRBD1 as D (5 bases). The CDR3 extends over 14 amino acids. CDR1 and CDR2 from the germline V gene are SQVTM and ANQGSEA. The CDR3 nucleotides read TGCTCCGTCCGGCAGGGTCTTAGCACAGATACGCAGTATTTT. This codes for CSVRQGLSTDTQYF.

This chain connects TRBV6-1 to TRBJ1-5; TRBD1 aligns across 10 bases. Germline V lookup: CDR1 MNHNS, CDR2 SASEGT. CDR3 length: 19 amino acids. Unmatched junction bases numbered 16, after V lost 6 bases and J lost 2 bases. The CDR3 nucleotides read TGTGCCAGCAGCGAATCACGGGACAGGGGTCCCAGGGGCAATCAGCCCCAGCATTTT. It translates to CASSESRDRGPRGNQPQHF.